A selection of T cell receptor beta chains follows, all from one sample in a study of shared clonotypes between healthy human individuals. The protocol was immunoSEQ multiplex PCR, while the TCRdb copy is restricted to in-frame clones and leaves out a portion. The sample yields approximately 2.4 million clones, approximately 94% seen once. Source material: naive CD4+ T cells sorted from blood. These receptors were collected from a man aged 18-30 years in good health. The CDR3 runs from the conserved cysteine through the conserved F or W. The D gene is left open where the match is weak. The size of a clone is reported for some rows only, either as once, few or many, or as a class for expanded clones.

cdr3_length j_call clone_size v_call d_call cdr3_aa cdr3_nt
15 TRBJ2-5 . TRBV4-1 . CASSQDLDGGETQYF TGCGCCAGCAGCCAAGATCTGGACGGTGGGGAGACCCAGTACTTC
12 TRBJ1-1 . TRBV10-3 TRBD1 CAIGQGSTEAFF TGTGCCATCGGACAGGGATCTACTGAAGCTTTCTTT
14 TRBJ1-1 . TRBV7-9 . CASSRALLSTEAFF TGTGCCAGCAGCCGAGCTTTATTGAGCACTGAAGCTTTCTTT
11 TRBJ2-7 . TRBV20-1 . CSASGGGEQYF TGCAGTGCTAGTGGTGGAGGTGAGCAGTACTTC
15 TRBJ1-4 . TRBV4-1 TRBD1 CASSPPDRVGEKLFF TGCGCCAGCAGCCCCCCTGACAGGGTGGGGGAAAAACTGTTTTTT
15 TRBJ2-1 . TRBV6-5 TRBD2 CASSTGTSGTNEQFF TGTGCCAGCAGCACCGGGACTAGCGGGACCAATGAGCAGTTCTTC
16 TRBJ2-1 once TRBV7-9 . CASIPDKGGPRGKQFF TGTGCCAGCATCCCAGACAAGGGAGGACCCCGGGGGAAGCAGTTCTTC
13 TRBJ1-5 . TRBV6-5 . CASSYSSNQPQHF TGTGCCAGCAGTTACTCAAGCAATCAGCCCCAGCATTTT
16 TRBJ2-3 . TRBV30 TRBD1 CAWSRKGQGNTDTQYF TGTGCCTGGAGCCGAAAAGGACAGGGCAATACAGATACGCAGTATTTT
15 TRBJ1-2 once TRBV19 . CASSIFSSDNYGYTF TGTGCCAGTAGTATTTTTTCGTCAGATAACTATGGCTACACCTTC
16 TRBJ2-7 . TRBV27 . CASSPGHSNKGYEQYF TGTGCCAGCAGTCCAGGGCACTCCAATAAGGGTTACGAGCAGTACTTC
16 TRBJ2-2 . TRBV5-1 . CASRLLGIANTGELFF TGCGCCAGCAGGTTATTAGGCATCGCGAACACCGGGGAGCTGTTTTTT
16 TRBJ1-6 few TRBV10-3 . CAISESNGSFNSPLHF TGTGCCATCAGTGAGTCGAATGGCTCTTTTAATTCACCCCTCCACTTT
15 TRBJ2-1 . TRBV4-1 . CASSQVGGRVDEQFF TGCGCCAGCAGCCAAGTGGGGGGTAGGGTCGATGAGCAGTTCTTC
14 TRBJ1-3 . TRBV5-5 . CASYGQSSGNTIYF TGTGCCAGCTATGGACAGTCCTCTGGAAACACCATATATTTT
16 TRBJ2-1 . TRBV9 TRBD2 CASSAGLAGTGHEQFF TGTGCCAGCAGCGCAGGACTAGCGGGCACCGGGCATGAGCAGTTCTTC
17 TRBJ2-3 once TRBV11-3 TRBD2 CASSLGTGTSGIDTQYF TGTGCCAGCAGCTTAGGTACCGGGACTAGCGGCATAGATACGCAGTATTTT
17 TRBJ1-5 . TRBV1 . CTSSPEPGGGGNQPQHF TGCACCAGCAGCCCGGAACCAGGGGGCGGGGGGAATCAGCCCCAGCATTTT
13 TRBJ1-6 . TRBV30 TRBD1 CAWSVDRSSPLHF TGTGCCTGGAGCGTGGACAGGAGTTCACCCCTCCACTTT
16 TRBJ1-5 . TRBV19 TRBD1 CASSRTTGRGNQPQHF TGTGCCAGTAGCCGAACGACAGGGAGGGGCAATCAGCCCCAGCATTTT
14 TRBJ1-5 . TRBV10-3 . CAISKGDSNQPQHF TGTGCCATCAGCAAGGGGGATAGCAATCAGCCCCAGCATTTT
16 TRBJ2-1 once TRBV4-1 . CASSPGTGIPYNEQFF TGCGCCAGCAGCCCAGGAACAGGGATTCCCTACAATGAGCAGTTCTTC
14 TRBJ1-3 . TRBV6-1 TRBD1 CASGDREYGNTIYF TGTGCCAGCGGGGACAGGGAGTATGGAAACACCATATATTTT
15 TRBJ2-7 . TRBV10-3 . CAISPGTQSSYEQYF TGTGCCATCAGTCCCGGGACTCAAAGCTCCTACGAGCAGTACTTC
13 TRBJ2-4 . TRBV5-1 . CASSYSEQALMYF TGCGCCAGCAGCTACTCCGAGCAGGCCCTTATGTACTTC
13 TRBJ1-1 . TRBV7-2 . CASSLSVSTEAFF TGTGCCAGCAGCTTATCCGTCTCGACTGAAGCTTTCTTT
13 TRBJ1-2 . TRBV2 . CASSAGQRYGYTF TGTGCCAGCAGTGCAGGACAGCGCTATGGCTACACCTTC
15 TRBJ2-2 . TRBV6-6 . CASSKSGGSYGELFF TGTGCCAGCAGCAAAAGCGGAGGAAGCTACGGGGAGCTGTTTTTT
12 TRBJ1-4 . TRBV2 TRBD1 CASRGQGEKLFF TGTGCCAGCAGAGGACAGGGTGAAAAACTGTTTTTT
17 TRBJ1-1 . TRBV28 . CASSYREGYSGRTEAFF TGTGCCAGCAGCTACAGGGAGGGGTATTCGGGAAGGACTGAAGCTTTCTTT
13 TRBJ2-7 . TRBV11-2 . CASSLGQAHEQYF TGTGCCAGCAGCTTAGGACAGGCTCACGAGCAGTACTTC
11 TRBJ1-2 . TRBV9 . CASSFEGPSAF TGTGCCAGCAGCTTCGAAGGTCCCTCGGCCTTC
12 TRBJ2-2 . TRBV10-3 . CAITTGPGELFF TGTGCCATCACTACGGGACCCGGGGAGCTGTTTTTT
15 TRBJ1-2 . TRBV4-3 . CASSPGGGSNYGYTF TGCGCCAGCAGCCCTGGGGGTGGCTCTAACTATGGCTACACCTTC
17 TRBJ2-5 . TRBV5-1 TRBD2 CASSLGAASGGQETQYF TGCGCCAGCAGCTTGGGGGCGGCTAGCGGGGGCCAAGAGACCCAGTACTTC
16 TRBJ2-5 . TRBV7-2 . CASSFGVVVANVTQYF TGTGCCAGCAGCTTCGGTGTCGTGGTAGCGAATGTGACCCAGTACTTC
15 TRBJ1-1 . TRBV18 . CASSPIRGQNTEAFF TGTGCCAGCTCACCAATCCGGGGCCAGAACACTGAAGCTTTCTTT
13 TRBJ1-2 . TRBV5-6 . CASSLPADYGYTF TGTGCCAGCAGCTTGCCGGCAGACTATGGCTACACCTTC
13 TRBJ1-6 once TRBV6-5 . CASSLRHLSPLHF TGTGCCAGCAGTCTTAGACACCTTTCACCCCTCCACTTT
14 TRBJ2-7 . TRBV5-6 TRBD2 CASSFSGTPYEQYF TGTGCCAGCAGCTTTAGCGGGACCCCCTACGAGCAGTACTTC
15 TRBJ2-3 . TRBV5-1 . CASSLEAGRGVTQYF TGCGCCAGCAGCTTGGAGGCTGGCAGGGGAGTTACGCAGTATTTT
12 TRBJ1-5 . TRBV2 . CASTGEGQPQHF TGTGCCAGCACAGGGGAGGGTCAGCCCCAGCATTTT
15 TRBJ2-7 . TRBV5-1 . CASSFLGNPPGEQYF TGCGCCAGCAGCTTTCTTGGTAATCCGCCCGGGGAGCAGTACTTC
15 TRBJ2-7 . TRBV21-1 . CASSKLAGDPYEQYF TGTGCCAGCAGCAAACTAGCGGGGGACCCCTACGAGCAGTACTTC
15 TRBJ2-5 . TRBV9 TRBD2 CASSGGTTQQETQYF TGTGCCAGCAGCGGGGGGACTACCCAACAAGAGACCCAGTACTTC